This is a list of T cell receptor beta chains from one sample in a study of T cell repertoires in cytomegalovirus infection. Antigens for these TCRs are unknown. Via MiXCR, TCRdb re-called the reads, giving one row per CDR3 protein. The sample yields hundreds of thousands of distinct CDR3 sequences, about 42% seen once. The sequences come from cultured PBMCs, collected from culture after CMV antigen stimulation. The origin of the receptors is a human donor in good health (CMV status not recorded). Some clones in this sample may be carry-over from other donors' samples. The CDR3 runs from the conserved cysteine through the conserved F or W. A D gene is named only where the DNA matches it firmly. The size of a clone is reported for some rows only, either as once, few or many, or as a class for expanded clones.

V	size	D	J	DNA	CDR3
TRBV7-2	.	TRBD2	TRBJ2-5	TGTGCCAGCAGCTTAGGCGGCGGGGGGGGGCAAGAGACCCAGTACTTC	CASSLGGGGGQETQYF
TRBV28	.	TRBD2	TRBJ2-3	TGTGCCAGCAGTCGGGGCGGTAGCGGGAGTGATACGCAGTATTTT	CASSRGGSGSDTQYF
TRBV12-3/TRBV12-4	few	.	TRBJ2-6	TGTGCCAGCAGTTTGGTGGCCCCTGGGGCCAACGTCCTGACTTTC	CASSLVAPGANVLTF
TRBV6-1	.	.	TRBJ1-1	TGTGCCAGCAGTGAAGCGTGGATGAACACTGAAGCTTTCTTT	CASSEAWMNTEAFF
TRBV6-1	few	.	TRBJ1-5	TGTGCCAGCAGTGAAGGGTCAGGGGTTCAGCCCCAGCATTTT	CASSEGSGVQPQHF
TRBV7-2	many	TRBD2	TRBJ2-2	TGTGCCAGCAGCTTAGTTGCGGGAGACACCGGGGAGCTGTTTTTT	CASSLVAGDTGELFF
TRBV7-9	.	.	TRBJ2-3	TGTGCCAGCAGCTCCGGGGTCGCGCCCCGGGGCACAGATACGCAGTATTTT	CASSSGVAPRGTDTQYF
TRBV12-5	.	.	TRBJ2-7	TGTGCTAGTGGTTTGGGACTCGAGTCGGAGCAGTACTTC	CASGLGLESEQYF
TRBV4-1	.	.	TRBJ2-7	TGCGCCAGCAGCGAAGGGACCGTCTATTACGAGCAGTACTTC	CASSEGTVYYEQYF
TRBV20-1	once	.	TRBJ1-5	TGCAGTGCTAGGCGGAGCAATCAGCCCCAGCATTTT	CSARRSNQPQHF
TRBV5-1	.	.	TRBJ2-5	TGCGCCAGCAGCCCCGGTTCGGGCCGGACTCAAGAGACCCAGTACTTC	CASSPGSGRTQETQYF
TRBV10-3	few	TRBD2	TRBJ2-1	TGTGCCATCAGTGCCCGAGGGGCGGGAGGTGGAAGCTCCTACAATGAGCAGTTCTTC	CAISARGAGGGSSYNEQFF
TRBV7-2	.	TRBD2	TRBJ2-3	TGTGCCAGCGGGACTAGCGGGACAAATACGCAGTATTTT	CASGTSGTNTQYF
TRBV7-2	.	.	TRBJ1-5	TGTGCCAGCAGCCTAGGGACTTATCAGCCCCAGCATTTT	CASSLGTYQPQHF
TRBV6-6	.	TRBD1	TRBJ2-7	TGTGCCAGCAGCAGGGACAGGGTTTGGGAGCAGTACTTC	CASSRDRVWEQYF
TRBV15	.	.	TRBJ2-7	TGTGCCACCAGCAGAGGGGTATTTGGGCAGGGCCCCTACGAGCAGTACTTC	CATSRGVFGQGPYEQYF
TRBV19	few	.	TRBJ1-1	TGTGCCAGTAGTATGGTAGGGAACACTGAAGCTTTCTTT	CASSMVGNTEAFF
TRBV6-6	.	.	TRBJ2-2	TGTGCCAGCAGCCCACTGGGACATAGGAACACCGGGGAGCTGTTTTTT	CASSPLGHRNTGELFF
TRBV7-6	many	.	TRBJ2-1	TGTGCCAGCAGCTTAGCTCAGGGATACAATGAGCAGTTCTTC	CASSLAQGYNEQFF
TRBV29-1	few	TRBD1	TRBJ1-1	TGCAGCGCTGCCGGGACAGGGGTGAACACTGAAGCTTTCTTT	CSAAGTGVNTEAFF
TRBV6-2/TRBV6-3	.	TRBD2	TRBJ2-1	TGTGCCAGCAGATATTTGACGGGACTAGGCAATGAGCAGTTCTTC	CASRYLTGLGNEQFF
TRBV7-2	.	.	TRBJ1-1	TGTGCCACCTTCTCCTCAGAAGGTTATACGGGCACTGAAGCTTTCTTT	CATFSSEGYTGTEAFF
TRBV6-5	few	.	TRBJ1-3	TGTGCCAGCAGTTACAGACCTGGAAACACCATATATTTT	CASSYRPGNTIYF
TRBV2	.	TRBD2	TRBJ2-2	TGTGCCAGCAGTGTCGGACTAGCGGGAGTCACCGGGGAGCTGTTTTTT	CASSVGLAGVTGELFF
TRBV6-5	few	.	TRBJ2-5	TGTGCCAGCAGTTTATGGGGGAAGACCCAGTACTTC	CASSLWGKTQYF
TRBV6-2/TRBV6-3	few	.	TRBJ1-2	TGTGCCAGCAGCCGGGACACGTTCTCTAACTATGGCTACACCTTC	CASSRDTFSNYGYTF
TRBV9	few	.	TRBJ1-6	TGTGCCAGCAGCGTAGAGGGGGACGGCAATTCACCCCTCCACTTT	CASSVEGDGNSPLHF
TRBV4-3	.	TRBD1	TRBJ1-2	TGCGCCAGCAGCCCGACAGGGAACGCTCATGGCTACACCTTC	CASSPTGNAHGYTF
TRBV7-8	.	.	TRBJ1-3	TGTGCCAGCAGCCCAGACAGGACGGGAAACACCATATATTTT	CASSPDRTGNTIYF
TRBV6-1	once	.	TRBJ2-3	TGTGCCAGCAGTGAAGGGGACATTACGCAGTATTTT	CASSEGDITQYF